The 14 T cell receptor beta chains below come from one sample, sequenced in a study of shared clonotypes between healthy human individuals. Measured with immunoSEQ multiplex PCR; TCRdb has only the in-frame clones, and not every one. The sample holds about 2.4 million clones, over 85% seen once. Material: naive CD4+ T cells from PBMCs. Subset described: CD45RA+ positively selected. The receptors shown here come from a man between 18 and 29 years old in good health. Some clones in this sample may be carry-over from other donors' samples.

The rearrangement uses TRBV19 and TRBJ1-1; D might be TRBD1 (5 bases). The CDR3 consists of 16 residues. V dropped 6 bases and J dropped 5 bases, with 22 bases sitting between them. The germline CDR1 and CDR2 sequences are LNHDA and SQIVND (reference sequence). The CDR3 DNA reads TGTGCCAGTAGGGGGGAGCCTCTCCTAGACCTAACTGAAGCTTTCTTT. It yields the protein CASRGEPLLDLTEAFF.

The V call is TRBV18, the J call TRBJ2-3; D gene unclear. The CDR3 loop spans 17 amino acids. V was shortened by 8 bases and J by 0 bases, with 21 bases between the two germline ends. Germline V gives CDR1 KGHSH, CDR2 LQKENI. Here the CDR3 reads CASRLNLPGPSTDTQYF. The CDR3 DNA follows: TGTGCCAGCCGTTTGAATCTCCCGGGTCCCAGCACAGATACGCAGTATTTT.

This clone was counted a single time. The chain is built from TRBV6-5 and TRBJ1-5; 8 bases agree with TRBD1. This CDR3 contains 14 residues. Germline values: CDR1 MNHEY, CDR2 SVGAGI. V was pared by 5 bases and J by 7 bases, with 7 bases of the junction left unmatched. This chain's CDR3 is CASSPRQGYQPQHF. The CDR3 DNA sequence: TGTGCCAGCAGTCCCAGACAGGGGTACCAGCCCCAGCATTTT.

The V call is TRBV5-6, the J call TRBJ2-4, with a weak D call TRBD1 (6 bases). V gave up 4 bases and J gave up 2 bases, with 10 bases separating them. The CDR3 totals 14 residues. Per germline, CDR1 SGHDT and CDR2 YYEEEE. CDR3 DNA sequence: TGTGCCAGCAGCGCACAGGGTACCAAAAACATTCAGTACTTC. It codes for CASSAQGTKNIQYF.

This clone was detected only once. Here the CDR3 reads CASIRTGGVLDTQYF. The CDR3 coding sequence is TGTGCCAGCATTCGGACAGGGGGCGTCCTAGATACGCAGTATTTT. The chain couples TRBV27 to TRBJ2-3; 11 nucleotides line up with TRBD1. The CDR3 totals 15 residues. Trimming removed 7 bases from V and 5 bases from J; junction bases left unmatched: 8. The germline gives CDR1 MNHEY, CDR2 SMNVEV (reference sequence).

V is TRBV5-1 and J is TRBJ1-5; tentatively, D is TRBD1 (6 bases). The germline gives CDR1 SGHRS, CDR2 YFSETQ. Trimming took off 4 bases at V and 3 bases at J, with 14 bases between the two ends. The CDR3 spans 15 residues. The CDR3 region has the DNA TGCGCCAGCAGCGCAAGTCCAGGGGTCAATCAGCCCCAGCATTTT. Protein: CASSASPGVNQPQHF.

The V call is TRBV18, the J call TRBJ2-2; 9 bases match TRBD2. The CDR3 runs 17 residues. Germline CDR1 reads KGHSH; CDR2 reads LQKENI. J lost 1 base, V lost 0 bases, and 3 bases had no gene match. The CDR3 DNA reads as TGTGCCAGCTCACCACCTAGCGGGAGACTGAACACCGGGGAGCTGTTTTTT. Its translation is CASSPPSGRLNTGELFF. Full variable domain (remainder filled in from reference TRBV18 and TRBJ2-2): NAGVMQNPRHLVRRRGQEARLRCSPMKGHSHVYWYRQLPEEGLKFMVYLQKENIIDESGMPKERFSAEFPKEGPSILRIQQVVRGDSAAYFCASSPPSGRLNTGELFFGEGSRLTVL.

The V and J genes are TRBV7-8 and TRBJ1-4; D might be TRBD1 (6 bases). Germline CDR1 and CDR2: SGHVS and FQNEAQ. V dropped 0 bases and J dropped 10 bases, with 18 bases sitting between them. This CDR3 is 16 amino acids long. The CDR3 coding sequence is TGTGCCAGCAGCTTAGCGCGGGGGCAGCCGACGGGAAAACTGTTTTTT. Translation: CASSLARGQPTGKLFF.

The chain combines TRBV28 with TRBJ1-4; D possibly corresponds to TRBD1 (6 bases). The V end was cut by 10 bases, the J end by 8 bases, with 17 bases between. The CDR3 covers 13 residues. The V gene's germline CDR1 is MDHEN and CDR2 SYDVKM. This CDR3 is CATTGPVREKLFF. CDR3 DNA: TGTGCCACAACAGGGCCGGTACGAGAAAAACTGTTTTTT.

The gene calls are TRBV7-9 and TRBJ2-4, with TRBD1 matching 7 bases. J was trimmed by 9 bases and V by 5 bases; bases with no gene match: 7. CDR1 is SEHNR and CDR2 is FQNEAQ in the germline V gene (reference sequence). CDR3 length: 13 residues. In nucleotides, the CDR3 is TGTGCCAGCAGCCCTGGGACAGCTCGCATTCAGTACTTC. Amino acids: CASSPGTARIQYF. Complete variable domain (other parts from reference TRBV7-9 and TRBJ2-4): DTGVSQNPRHKITKRGQNVTFRCDPISEHNRLYWYRQTLGQGPEFLTYFQNEAQLEKSRLLSDRFSAERPKGSFSTLEIQRTEQGDSAMYLCASSPGTARIQYFGAGTRLSVL.

The chain links TRBV6-5 to TRBJ2-5; TRBD2 aligns across 12 bases. V was clipped by 6 bases and J by 5 bases; unmatched bases: 4. Looked up from germline, CDR1 is MNHEY and CDR2 is SVGAGI. The CDR3 has 14 residues. The CDR3 DNA follows: TGTGCCAGCAGGACCGGGACTAGCGGGGAGACCCAGTACTTC. Its protein product is CASRTGTSGETQYF.

The chain links TRBV25-1 to TRBJ2-7; no clear D. The length of the CDR3 is 13 residues. CDR1 is MGHDK, CDR2 SYGVNS, per germline. Deletions cut 4 bases from V and 4 bases from J, with 11 bases between. The DNA of the CDR3 is TGTGCCAGCAGTGCCCTTAGTACTTACGAGCAGTACTTC. This sequence encodes CASSALSTYEQYF.

The rearrangement links TRBV14 to TRBJ2-7; TRBD2 matches at 10 bases. Germline V gene sequence: CDR1 SGHDN, CDR2 FVKESK. The CDR3 contains 15 residues. J lost 2 bases, V lost 5 bases, and 6 bases had no gene match. In DNA, the CDR3 is TGTGCCAGCAGCGAAGGGACTAGCGTAACCTACGAGCAGTACTTC. Its protein product is CASSEGTSVTYEQYF.

This chain links TRBV28 with TRBJ2-4, with 9 bases that match TRBD1. CDR3 length: 15 residues. V lost 2 bases to trimming and J lost 7 bases; unmatched junction nucleotides: 6. Germline V lookup: CDR1 MDHEN, CDR2 SYDVKM. CDR3 region: CASSLTGTGRNIQYF. CDR3 coding DNA: TGTGCCAGCAGTTTAACCGGGACAGGGAGGAACATTCAGTACTTC. The full variable domain, completed using reference TRBV28 and TRBJ2-4, is DVKVTQSSRYLVKRTGEKVFLECVQDMDHENMFWYRQDPGLGLRLIYFSYDVKMKEKGDIPEGYSVSREKKERFSLILESASTNQTSMYLCASSLTGTGRNIQYFGAGTRLSVL.